The 20 T cell receptor beta chains in this list originate from one sample, sequenced in a study of cytomegalovirus exposure and HLA in healthy donors. This PCR relied on a set of 60 Vbeta primers and 13 Jbeta primers. Clones were read by immunoSEQ multiplex PCR, and TCRdb kept only the in-frame ones, dropping some. Of tens of thousands of clones listed, 84% are singletons. The specimen was PBMCs. The receptors come from a woman between 18 and 29 years old in good health and CMV-seropositive.

The rearrangement uses TRBV29-1 and TRBJ2-6; possibly TRBD2 for D (5 bases). This CDR3 is 14 amino acids long. From germline, CDR1 is SQVTM and CDR2 ANQGSEA. V lost 6 bases to trimming and J lost 0 bases, with 9 bases between them. CDR3 amino acids: CSVLGDSGANVLTF. The CDR3 nucleotides are TGCAGCGTCCTCGGGGACTCTGGGGCCAACGTCCTGACTTTC.

The chain carries TRBV5-1 and TRBJ1-2; D unclear. Trimming took 2 bases from V and 8 from J, leaving 16 bases between them. The germline V gene has CDR1 SGHRS and CDR2 YFSETQ. The CDR3 is 14 amino acids. As DNA, the CDR3 is TGCGCCAGCAGCTTACTGAGAACTCCGGAGGGCTACACCTTC. Translated, it gives CASSLLRTPEGYTF.

The genes are TRBV6-5 and TRBJ2-1; maybe TRBD2 (6 bases). The CDR3 runs 14 residues. V lost 0 bases and J 5 bases, leaving 8 bases between the germline ends. CDR1 is MNHEY, CDR2 SVGAGI, per germline. The chain's CDR3 is CASSYSGGDNEQFF. CDR3 DNA: TGTGCCAGCAGTTACTCCGGCGGGGACAATGAGCAGTTCTTC.

This clone appeared once. J is TRBJ2-1 and V is TRBV29-1; 8 nucleotides match TRBD1. CDR1 and CDR2 from the germline V gene are SQVTM and ANQGSEA. J lost 0 bases, V lost 6 bases, and 7 bases had no gene match. The CDR3 runs 15 residues. CDR3 sequence reads: CSVPGGPSSYNEQFF. CDR3 sequence (DNA): TGCAGCGTCCCAGGGGGCCCCAGCTCCTACAATGAGCAGTTCTTC.

The chain uses TRBV10-3 and TRBJ2-7; D unresolved. CDR3 length: 12 amino acids. The V and J ends lost 2 bases and 1 base respectively, with 3 bases between them. Germline CDR1 and CDR2: ENHRY and SYGVKD. CDR3 in amino acids: CAISETSYEQYF. The CDR3 nucleotides read TGTGCCATCAGTGAGACTTCCTACGAGCAGTACTTC.

V gene TRBV6-4 combines with J gene TRBJ2-1; TRBD2 matches 10 bases. Germline values: CDR1 MRHNA, CDR2 SNTAGT. The ends lost 2 bases at V and 5 bases at J; junction bases unmatched: 3. The CDR3 is 15 residues long. This CDR3 is CASSDGLAANNEQFF. In DNA, the CDR3 is TGTGCCAGCAGTGACGGACTAGCGGCTAACAATGAGCAGTTCTTC.

This sequence joins TRBV6-5 and TRBJ2-2; 8 nucleotides match TRBD2. Per the germline V gene, CDR1 is MNHEY and CDR2 is SVGAGI. With V trimmed by 4 bases and J by 5 bases, 9 bases remained unmatched. This CDR3 is 16 amino acids long. DNA for the CDR3: TGTGCCAGCAGTTTGTCATTAGCGGGACGAACCGGGGAGCTGTTTTTT. Amino acid sequence: CASSLSLAGRTGELFF.

The CDR3 reads CASSQGHNEQYF. CDR3 bases: TGTGCCAGCAGTCAGGGACACAACGAGCAGTACTTC. V is TRBV6-5 and J is TRBJ2-7, with a tentative D call TRBD1 (6 bases). The V end lost 5 bases, the J end lost 5 bases, and 10 bases lay between the germline ends. There are 12 residues in the CDR3. Germline assignment: CDR1 MNHEY and CDR2 SVGAGI.

This clone is a singleton in its sample. The chain combines TRBV18 with TRBJ1-2; 8 nucleotides agree with TRBD1. Germline V gene data show CDR1 as KGHSH and CDR2 as LQKENI. The CDR3 contains 12 residues. J gave up 6 bases and V 3 bases, and 0 bases lay outside the gene matches. CDR3 region: CASSPDRDGYTF. CDR3 DNA: TGTGCCAGCTCACCGGACAGGGATGGCTACACCTTC.

V is TRBV19 and J is TRBJ1-5, with 8 positions matching TRBD1. Germline trimming cut 9 bases from V and 6 bases from J; bases unmatched to any gene: 10. This CDR3 is 14 amino acids long. CDR1 is LNHDA and CDR2 is SQIVND in the germline V gene (reference sequence). The DNA of the CDR3 is TGTGCCAGCACCGCGATCAGGGGGCGTCAGCCCCAGCATTTT. Encoded protein: CASTAIRGRQPQHF. The full variable domain, with the rest looked up from reference TRBV19 and TRBJ1-5, is DGGITQSPKYLFRKEGQNVTLSCEQNLNHDAMYWYRQDPGQGLRLIYYSQIVNDFQKGDIAEGYSVSREKKESFPLTVTSAQKNPTAFYLCASTAIRGRQPQHFGDGTRLSIL.

J is TRBJ2-7 and V is TRBV5-1; 10 positions agree with TRBD1. V dropped 1 base and J dropped 0; count of bases not matched to a gene: 4. Looked up from germline, CDR1 is SGHRS and CDR2 is YFSETQ. The CDR3 spans 16 residues. CDR3 nucleotides: TGCGCCAGCAGCTTGCGGGACAGGGGAACCTCCTACGAGCAGTACTTC. Translation: CASSLRDRGTSYEQYF. Complete variable domain (other parts from reference TRBV5-1 and TRBJ2-7): KAGVTQTPRYLIKTRGQQVTLSCSPISGHRSVSWYQQTPGQGLQFLFEYFSETQRNKGNFPGRFSGRQFSNSRSEMNVSTLELGDSALYLCASSLRDRGTSYEQYFGPGTRLTVT.

The rearrangement links TRBV28 to TRBJ2-6, with 9 bases matching TRBD1. Trimming at V came to 6 bases and at J to 0 bases, leaving 9 bases not matched to a gene. Per the germline V gene, CDR1 is MDHEN and CDR2 is SYDVKM. CDR3 length equals 18 residues. CDR3 sequence (DNA): TGTGCCAGCAGCTTCCCCGGGACAGGGATCTCTGGGGCCAACGTCCTGACTTTC. Its protein product is CASSFPGTGISGANVLTF.

The V gene is TRBV27, the J gene TRBJ2-7; 11 bases match TRBD2. This CDR3 has 15 residues. Trimming took 4 bases from V and 2 from J; bases not matched to a gene: 4. Germline V gives CDR1 MNHEY, CDR2 SMNVEV (reference sequence). The CDR3 region is CASSSELAGAYEQYF. CDR3 coding DNA: TGTGCCAGCAGTTCCGAACTAGCGGGGGCCTACGAGCAGTACTTC.

The chain carries TRBV21-1 and TRBJ2-4; the D call of TRBD1 is as the table states it, not checked on the DNA. TRBV21-1 is tagged as a pseudogene. The CDR3 has 18 amino acids. Written as DNA, the CDR3 is TGTGCCAGCAGCAGGACAGTTGGGGGATTAGTTGCCAAAAACATTCAGTACTTC. The encoded protein is CASSRTVGGLVAKNIQYF.

This chain connects TRBV9 to TRBJ2-5; tentative D call: TRBD2 (6 bases). The CDR3 consists of 17 residues. Per germline, CDR1 SGDLS and CDR2 YYNGEE. The V end was cut by 0 bases, the J end by 3 bases, with 18 bases between. CDR3 nucleotide sequence: TGTGCCAGCAGCGTAGGGCTGGGGGGTGGGCTGGAAGAGACCCAGTACTTC. This sequence encodes CASSVGLGGGLEETQYF.

This chain links TRBV7-9 with TRBJ2-7, with D possibly TRBD1 on 5 matching bases. This CDR3 has 13 residues. The V gene lost 10 bases and the J gene lost 3 bases, with 16 bases spanning the gap. The germline V gene has CDR1 SEHNR and CDR2 FQNEAQ (reference sequence). The CDR3 loop is CATLGRESYEQYF. CDR3 sequence (DNA): TGTGCCACCCTAGGCAGGGAAAGCTACGAGCAGTACTTC.

The chain couples TRBV30 to TRBJ2-5; 13 bases fit TRBD2. The CDR3 sequence is 15 residues long. J lost 5 bases, V lost 2 bases, and 5 bases had no gene match. The germline V gene has CDR1 GTSNPN and CDR2 SVGIG (reference sequence). CDR3 nucleotides: TGTGCCTGGAGTACCGGACTAGCGGGAGTGGAGACCCAGTACTTC. This codes for CAWSTGLAGVETQYF.

Only a few counts were recorded for this clone. V is TRBV30 and J is TRBJ1-1; D perhaps matches TRBD1 (5 bases). Germline V gene sequence: CDR1 GTSNPN, CDR2 SVGIG (reference sequence). V was shortened by 4 bases and J by 6 bases, with 15 bases between the two germline ends. There are 13 residues in the CDR3. The CDR3: CAWNLQGAAEAFF. CDR3 DNA: TGTGCCTGGAACCTCCAGGGTGCCGCTGAAGCTTTCTTT.

The chain employs TRBV7-9 and TRBJ2-4, with 12 bases matching TRBD2. J was trimmed by 6 bases and V by 5 bases; bases with no gene match: 5. The CDR3 sequence is 15 residues long. CDR1 SEHNR and CDR2 FQNEAQ come from the germline V gene (reference sequence). CDR3 sequence: CASSARLAGVNIQYF. The CDR3 DNA follows: TGTGCCAGCAGCGCGAGACTAGCGGGAGTAAACATTCAGTACTTC.

This clone appeared a few times. V and J are TRBV7-6 and TRBJ2-2; TRBD2 matches 11 bases. Germline V gene lookup returns CDR1 SGHVS and CDR2 FNYEAQ. V shed 5 bases, J shed 3 bases, and the junction held 5 bases outside the gene matches. This CDR3 region has 16 residues. The CDR3, as DNA: TGTGCCAGCAGCGCAGGACTAGCGGGTTACACCGGGGAGCTGTTTTTT. It codes for CASSAGLAGYTGELFF. Combining the CDR3 with reference TRBV7-6 and TRBJ2-2 gives the whole variable domain GAGVSQSPRYKVTKRGQDVALRCDPISGHVSLYWYRQALGQGPEFLTYFNYEAQQDKSGLPNDRFSAERPEGSISTLTIQRTEQRDSAMYRCASSAGLAGYTGELFFGEGSRLTVL.